The clone carrying this TCR beta chain was counted many times. What it recognizes is unknown. The CDR3 sequence is 16 residues long. The ends lost 5 bases at V and 4 bases at J; junction bases unmatched: 9. The data originate from a study of T-cell reconstitution after alpha-beta-depleted transplantation in children. Study conclusions and caveats: After transplant, at about two months, alpha-beta T cells were reportedly derived from several hundred expanded graft clones.

The TCRbeta library incorporated unique molecular identifiers. Via MiXCR, TCRdb re-called the PCR reads, giving one row per CDR3 protein. The sample has 130,000 to 150,000 distinct CDR3 sequences, about 9% seen once; the top ten hold about a sixth. This material consisted of PBMCs, mostly from graft donor cells, taken 180 days after TCRalphabeta/CD19-depleted stem cell transplant. This clonotype was obtained from a female patient between 2 and 15 years old who had a stem cell transplant for congenital amegakaryocytic thrombocytopenia, so the T cells may come from the graft donor. This chain uses TRBV12-3 or TRBV12-4 with TRBJ1-5; TRBD1 matches 9 bases. DNA of the CDR3: TGTGCCAGCAGTCATCAACCGGGACAGGGAAATCAGCCCCAGCATTTT. Its translation: CASSHQPGQGNQPQHF.